Detailed here is one TCR beta chain. Its specificity is not known. This CDR3 region has 15 residues. Per the germline V gene, CDR1 is LGHNA and CDR2 is YNFKEQ. The junction had 9 bases not matched to a gene; V was cut back by 0 bases and J by 10 bases. The data belong to a study of cytotoxic CD8 clonotypes in ibrutinib-treated CLL. Turning to the study itself: There were, on average, around 260,000 productive templates and 90,000 to 95,000 productive rearrangements per sample. Whole-study findings and limits: T-cell clonality at baseline went above that of age-matched healthy donors and rose and fell with circulating CD8+ T-cell counts. Private clonotypes, not public ones, expanded at ibrutinib response.

The intended depth for sequencing was 1 in 200,000 to 1 in 1 million T cells. Some clones are missing from TCRdb's copy, which holds only in-frame ones; the method was immunoSEQ multiplex PCR. This repertoire shows 130,000 to 150,000 clones, approximately 90% found once; its top ten account for 10% to 13%. This sequence joins TRBV4-2 and TRBJ1-1; 9 bases fit TRBD1. The sequencing here drew on PBMCs, taken after 12 months of ibrutinib treatment. The TCR sequence derives from a human donor with chronic lymphocytic leukemia. The CDR3 protein is CASSQDLWDRVRAFF. For the CDR3, the DNA is TGTGCCAGCAGCCAAGATTTATGGGACAGGGTTAGAGCTTTCTTT.